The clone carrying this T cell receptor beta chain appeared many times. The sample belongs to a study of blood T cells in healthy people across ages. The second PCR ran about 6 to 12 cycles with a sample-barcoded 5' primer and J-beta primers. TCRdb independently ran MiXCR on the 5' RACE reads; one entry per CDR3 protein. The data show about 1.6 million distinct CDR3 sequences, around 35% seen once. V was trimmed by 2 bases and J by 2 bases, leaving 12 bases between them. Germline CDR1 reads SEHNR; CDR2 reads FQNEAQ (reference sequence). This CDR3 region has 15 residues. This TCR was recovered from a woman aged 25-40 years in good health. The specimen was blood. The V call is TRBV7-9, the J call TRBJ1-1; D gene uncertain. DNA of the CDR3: TGTGCCAGCAGCTTAAAGGCCCAAGATAACACTGAAGCTTTCTTT. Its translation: CASSLKAQDNTEAFF.